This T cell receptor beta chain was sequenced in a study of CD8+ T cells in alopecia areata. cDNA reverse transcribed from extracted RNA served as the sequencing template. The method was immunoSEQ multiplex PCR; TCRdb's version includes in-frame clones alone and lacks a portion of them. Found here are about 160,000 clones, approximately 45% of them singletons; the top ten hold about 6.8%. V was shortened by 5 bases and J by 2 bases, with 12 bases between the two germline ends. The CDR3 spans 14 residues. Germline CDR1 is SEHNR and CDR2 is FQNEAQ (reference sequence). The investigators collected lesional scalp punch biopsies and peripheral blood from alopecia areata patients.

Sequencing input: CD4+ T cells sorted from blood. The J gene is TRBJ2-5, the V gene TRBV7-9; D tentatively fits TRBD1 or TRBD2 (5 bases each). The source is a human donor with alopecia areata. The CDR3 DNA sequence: TGTGCCAGCAGCCCCGGGACGGCACAAGAGACCCAGTACTTC. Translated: CASSPGTAQETQYF.